These T cell receptor beta chains were read from a single sample in a study of cytomegalovirus exposure and HLA in healthy donors. TCRdb's table, derived via immunoSEQ multiplex PCR, lists solely in-frame clones and lacks some. The sample lists about 120,000 clones; around four fifths were seen once. The sample taken for sequencing was PBMCs. The source is a male donor in good health and CMV-seronegative. Each CDR3 is given with its conserved first and last residue. Each record gives: D gene, J gene, V gene, CDR3 protein. The D gene is left open where the match is weak.

. | TRBJ1-5 | TRBV6-5 | CASSWTASNQPQHF
. | TRBJ2-1 | TRBV21-1 | CASSKGRQDYNEQFF
. | TRBJ2-1 | TRBV5-3 | CARILLACSYNEQFF
TRBD2 | TRBJ2-5 | TRBV7-2 | CASSLGGGRALETQYF
TRBD1 | TRBJ2-7 | TRBV7-9 | CASSAGTGFPYEQYF
. | TRBJ2-7 | TRBV4-3 | CASSQDFPSGLSYEQYF
. | TRBJ2-3 | TRBV7-3 | CASSPTAMSTDTQYF
. | TRBJ2-7 | TRBV2 | CASSAQGYEQYF
TRBD1 | TRBJ2-5 | TRBV15 | CATSRFRQGGNQETQYF
TRBD1 | TRBJ2-2 | TRBV9 | CASSSYRGSNTGELFF
. | TRBJ2-3 | TRBV7-2 | CASSLALAFDTQYF
. | TRBJ2-7 | TRBV27 | CASRQGKEQYF
. | TRBJ2-7 | TRBV14 | CASSQDRRQTYEQYF
. | TRBJ1-6 | TRBV9 | CASTPDSSNSPLHF
TRBD2 | TRBJ2-4 | TRBV28 | CASKASGGGFKNIQYF
TRBD2 | TRBJ2-1 | TRBV27 | CASSRPGTSGTFSYNEQFF
TRBD1 | TRBJ2-2 | TRBV7-3 | CASSLGVRGLAGELFF